This entry features one T cell receptor (beta chain) sequence. The RNA, about 0.5 to 1 ug, was put through reverse transcription using random hexamers. TCRdb ran MiXCR on the immunoSEQ multiplex PCR reads and lists one entry per CDR3 protein. In the table there are some 150,000 distinct CDR3 sequences, less than 95% of which are singletons. Trimming removed 7 bases from V and 4 bases from J; junction bases left unmatched: 10. The length of the CDR3 is 14 residues. Germline V gene sequence: CDR1 SQVTM, CDR2 ANQGSEA. This entry belongs to a study of CD8 T cells in Susac syndrome. Negative isolation was applied to CD8+ and CD4+ T cells, and FACS enrichment was applied to TEMRA cells.

The material sequenced was CD4+ T cells from PBMCs. This receptor was identified in a human donor in good health. This chain links TRBV29-1 with TRBJ2-5; 9 nucleotides match TRBD1. The CDR3 here is CSGRDRAFLETQYF. CDR3 DNA sequence: TGCAGCGGTCGGGACAGGGCCTTTTTAGAGACCCAGTACTTC.